These 31 T cell receptor beta chains originate from one sample sequenced in a study of neurological immune-mediated disorders. TCRdb processed the 5' RACE reads anew with MiXCR; each CDR3 protein has one entry. Among 60,000 to 85,000 distinct CDR3 sequences listed, 4.5% to 6.5% were seen once. The sequencing input was PBMCs. The receptors derive from a woman in her 30s with multiple sclerosis.

This clonotype came up a few times. The chain employs TRBV20-1 and TRBJ2-7, with TRBD2 matching 14 bases. V gave up 4 bases and J gave up 4 bases; unmatched junction bases: 3. Germline CDR1 and CDR2: DFQATT and SNEGSKA (reference sequence). CDR3 length equals 14 residues. The CDR3 spells CSATGTSGSYEQYF. The DNA for the CDR3 is TGCAGTGCTACCGGGACTAGCGGGAGTTACGAGCAGTACTTC.

This clonotype was found many times. The CDR3 loop reads CASSVTSGNYEQYF. In nucleotides, the CDR3 is TGTGCCAGCAGCGTCACTTCGGGGAACTACGAGCAGTACTTC. This rearrangement joins TRBV9 to TRBJ2-7; possible D gene TRBD2, 5 bases. V was pared by 2 bases and J by 3 bases, with 12 bases between. Germline V gene lookup returns CDR1 SGDLS and CDR2 YYNGEE. CDR3 size: 14 residues. The full variable domain, its missing parts supplied by reference TRBV9 and TRBJ2-7, is DSGVTQTPKHLITATGQRVTLRCSPRSGDLSVYWYQQSLDQGLQFLIQYYNGEERAKGNILERFSAQQFPDLHSELNLSSLELGDSALYFCASSVTSGNYEQYFGPGTRLTVT.

This clonotype was detected ten times or more. The chain uses TRBV18 and TRBJ2-1; the D gene is possibly TRBD1 (5 bases). The CDR3 length is 14 residues. The germline V gene encodes CDR1 KGHSH and CDR2 LQKENI. Trimming stripped 5 bases from V and 9 bases from J, with 17 bases between. The CDR3 loop is CASSFTQGFTEQFF. In nucleotides, the CDR3 is TGTGCCAGCTCATTCACCCAGGGTTTTACTGAGCAGTTCTTC. Full variable domain (missing parts from reference TRBV18 and TRBJ2-1): NAGVMQNPRHLVRRRGQEARLRCSPMKGHSHVYWYRQLPEEGLKFMVYLQKENIIDESGMPKERFSAEFPKEGPSILRIQQVVRGDSAAYFCASSFTQGFTEQFFGPGTRLTVL.

This clonotype was counted at least ten times. The chain couples TRBV5-1 to TRBJ2-1; maybe TRBD1 (5 bases). The CDR3 has 13 amino acids. Germline V lookup: CDR1 SGHRS, CDR2 YFSETQ. Trimming took off 4 bases at V and 3 bases at J, with 8 bases between the two ends. CDR3 amino acids: CASSLDIYNEQFF. The CDR3 DNA reads as TGCGCCAGCAGCCTGGACATCTACAATGAGCAGTTCTTC.

The CDR3 protein is CASSADRYEQYF. CDR3 coding DNA: TGTGCCAGCAGTGCTGACCGCTACGAGCAGTACTTC. The chain recombines TRBV27 with TRBJ2-7; D gene ambiguous. CDR3 size: 12 residues. V shed 5 bases and J shed 3 bases, with 8 bases lying between them. Germline CDR1 MNHEY, CDR2 SMNVEV (reference sequence).

V and J are TRBV5-6 and TRBJ2-5; 8 positions agree with TRBD1. V trimming: 2 bases; J trimming: 3 bases; junction bases outside the gene matches: 9. The CDR3 covers 16 residues. From germline, CDR1 is SGHDT and CDR2 YYEEEE. The CDR3 here is CASSFRGTGVKETQYF. DNA of the CDR3: TGTGCCAGCAGCTTCCGGGGGACAGGAGTAAAAGAGACCCAGTACTTC.

This clonotype was seen ten or more times. The chain is built from TRBV10-2 and TRBJ2-7, with TRBD2 matching 8 bases. This CDR3 region has 15 residues. V was clipped by 3 bases and J by 5 bases; unmatched bases: 9. CDR1 is WSHSY and CDR2 is SAAADI in the germline V gene. CDR3 loop: CASSDAGGVINEQYF. Here the CDR3 DNA reads TGCGCCAGCAGTGACGCGGGAGGTGTTATAAACGAGCAGTACTTC.

The chain carries TRBV10-2 and TRBJ2-2, with 10 bases that match TRBD2. The J segment lost 5 bases and the V segment lost 7 bases, leaving 10 bases of the junction unmatched. The CDR3 totals 16 residues. Germline V gene lookup returns CDR1 WSHSY and CDR2 SAAADI. This CDR3 reads CASKVAAGGQTGELFF. CDR3 coding DNA: TGCGCCAGCAAGGTTGCAGCGGGGGGGCAAACCGGGGAGCTGTTTTTT.

In regard to this clonotype: This clone may be a read error of a much larger clone one base away. The rearrangement links TRBV20-1 to TRBJ1-5; D not certain. Germline-derived CDR1 and CDR2 are DFQATT and SNEGSKA (reference sequence). CDR3 size: 13 residues. The CDR3 region has the DNA TGCAGTGCTAGCTGGGGTAAACTTCAGCACCAGCATTTT. Translation: CSASWGKLQHQHF.

In its sample, this clonotype was seen many times. The chain is built from TRBV7-9 and TRBJ1-1, with D uncertain. The V gene lost 5 bases and the J gene lost 6 bases, with 19 bases spanning the gap. This CDR3 region has 15 residues. CDR1 and CDR2 from the germline V gene are SEHNR and FQNEAQ (reference sequence). The CDR3 region has the DNA TGTGCCAGCAGCCCCCTTCCGGGAGAGCCGCCTGAAGCTTTCTTT. This gives the protein CASSPLPGEPPEAFF.

This clonotype was detected many times. The CDR3 sequence: CASSHRHRNQPQHF. The CDR3 DNA follows: TGTGCCAGCAGCCATAGACACCGCAATCAGCCCCAGCATTTT. The genes are TRBV3-1 and TRBJ1-5; D is uncertain. Germline lookup yields CDR1 LGHDT and CDR2 YNNKEL (reference sequence). The CDR3 runs 14 residues. V gave up 3 bases and J gave up 2 bases, with 8 bases separating them.

This clonotype was seen a handful of times. CDR3 nucleotide sequence: TGCAGTGCCCCCTTGGGAGGGAAAGAGACCCAGTACTTC. Its translation is CSAPLGGKETQYF. The chain employs TRBV20-1 and TRBJ2-5; TRBD2 aligns across 7 bases. The V segment lost 6 bases and the J segment 3 bases; nucleotides outside the gene matches: 7. The CDR3 spans 13 residues. CDR1 DFQATT and CDR2 SNEGSKA come from the germline V gene (reference sequence).

In this sample, this clonotype turned up many times. This may be a read error, as it is one base from a much larger clone. The genes are TRBV30 and TRBJ1-6, with D possibly matching TRBD1 (6 bases). This CDR3 spans 13 amino acids. CDR1 and CDR2 from the germline V gene are GTSNPN and SVGIG (reference sequence). The CDR3 DNA is TGTGCCTGGGGTACAGGGTTGAGTTCACACCTCCACTTT. Protein sequence: CAWGTGLSSHLHF.

This clonotype was counted at least ten times. The V and J genes are TRBV5-6 and TRBJ2-5; the D gene is possibly TRBD2 (5 bases). V lost 0 bases and J 5 bases, leaving 11 bases between the germline ends. CDR3 length: 14 amino acids. CDR1 SGHDT and CDR2 YYEEEE come from the germline V gene. CDR3 protein: CASSLGLAGETQYF. The CDR3, as DNA: TGTGCCAGCAGCTTGGGTCTAGCCGGGGAGACCCAGTACTTC.

This clonotype was picked up many times. The CDR3 region is CASSLRTGEQFF. CDR3 DNA: TGTGCCAGCAGCCTGAGGACGGGCGAGCAGTTCTTC. The rearrangement joins TRBV5-5 to TRBJ2-1; no clear D. The CDR3 runs to 12 residues. V was cut by 4 bases and J by 10 bases, with 12 bases left in between. Germline V CDR1 and CDR2: SGHKS, YYEKEE (reference sequence).

This clonotype has ten or more counts. This chain uses TRBV5-1 with TRBJ2-7; TRBD1 matches at 10 bases. V was clipped by 4 bases and J by 3 bases; unmatched bases: 4. Germline values: CDR1 SGHRS, CDR2 YFSETQ. The CDR3 runs to 14 residues. CDR3 sequence (DNA): TGCGCCAGCAGCCTCCGGGACAGGGGCTACGAGCAGTACTTC. This encodes CASSLRDRGYEQYF.

This clonotype occurred a few times. The chain employs TRBV12-5 and TRBJ2-6; either TRBD1 or TRBD2 may fit D (5 bases each). This CDR3 is built from 18 residues. The germline V and J ends were trimmed by 3 bases and 2 bases, with 17 bases remaining between them. Germline V gene data show CDR1 as LGHNT and CDR2 as FRNRAP. The CDR3 region is CASGFWGPTDTGANVLTF. CDR3 coding DNA: TGTGCTAGTGGTTTTTGGGGACCGACCGACACTGGGGCCAACGTCCTGACTTTC.

This clonotype was counted ten times or more. This chain connects TRBV7-2 to TRBJ2-1; 7 nucleotides agree with TRBD2. The V and J ends lost 1 base and 8 bases, in that order; junction bases with no gene match: 11. This CDR3 has 16 residues. Germline values: CDR1 SGHTA, CDR2 FQGNSA. The CDR3 nucleotides are TGTGCCAGCAGCTTAGTCGCGGGGGTGGTAAGCGATGAGCAGTTCTTC. Its translation is CASSLVAGVVSDEQFF.

This clonotype was seen repeatedly, ten times or more. CDR3 bases: TGTGCCAGCAGCTGGGGGACTTATAAAGAGGATACGCAGTATTTT. Its protein is CASSWGTYKEDTQYF. The chain recombines TRBV7-3 with TRBJ2-3; weak D call: TRBD2 (6 bases). CDR1 is SGHTA, CDR2 FQGTGA, per germline. The CDR3 has 15 residues. V gave up 4 bases and J gave up 6 bases, with 17 bases separating them.

CDR3 DNA sequence: TGCGCCAGCAGTGGGACCGGGACACCGAACACCGGGGAGCTGTTTTTT. Residues: CASSGTGTPNTGELFF. The chain joins TRBV10-2 to TRBJ2-2, with D possibly being TRBD1 (6 bases). Germline V CDR1 and CDR2: WSHSY, SAAADI. The CDR3 is made up of 16 amino acids. V lost 4 bases, J lost 0 bases, and 12 bases lay in between.

In this sample, this clonotype turned up many times. The rearrangement links TRBV7-8 to TRBJ1-2, with 10 bases identical to TRBD1. The CDR3 runs to 15 residues. Germline assignment: CDR1 SGHVS and CDR2 FQNEAQ. The V and J ends lost 5 bases and 8 bases, in that order; junction bases with no gene match: 11. CDR3 amino acids: CASSQSTGGAWGYTF. In DNA, the CDR3 is TGTGCCAGCAGCCAATCGACAGGGGGCGCCTGGGGCTACACCTTC.

This clonotype appeared many times. DNA of the CDR3: TGTGCCAGCAGCTTGATGGGGGGCGTGAACACCGGGGAGCTGTTTTTT. As protein: CASSLMGGVNTGELFF. The chain is built from TRBV5-5 and TRBJ2-2; tentatively, D is TRBD1 or TRBD2 (6 bases each). CDR1 is SGHKS and CDR2 is YYEKEE in the germline V gene (reference sequence). The V gene lost 1 base and the J gene lost 1 base, with 11 bases spanning the gap. The CDR3 spans 16 residues.

The sample holds many counts of this clonotype. The V call is TRBV10-3, the J call TRBJ2-3, with 11 bases that match TRBD2. The CDR3 extends over 18 amino acids. The V gene end was trimmed by 0 bases and the J gene end by 0 bases; junction bases not matched to a gene: 5. Per germline, CDR1 ENHRY and CDR2 SYGVKD. CDR3 sequence reads: CAISESSGGESSTDTQYF. The CDR3 nucleotides are TGTGCCATCAGTGAGTCTAGCGGGGGGGAATCTAGCACAGATACGCAGTATTTT.

This clonotype was seen ten or more times. At one boundary the junction diverges from the germline segment, which might be a read error. The chain links TRBV20-1 to TRBJ1-5; D unclear. The length of the CDR3 is 14 residues. CDR1 and CDR2 (germline): DFQATT, SNEGSKA (reference sequence). The CDR3 spells CSARAALSSQPQHF. The CDR3 DNA reads as TGCAGTGCTAGAGCTGCTCTTAGCAGTCAGCCCCAGCATTTT.

The rearrangement uses TRBV18 and TRBJ1-2; 7 positions match TRBD1. The CDR3 sequence is 15 residues long. CDR1 and CDR2 from the germline V gene are KGHSH and LQKENI. V was pared by 3 bases and J by 6 bases, with 10 bases of the junction left unmatched. CDR3 DNA: TGTGCCAGCTCACCTTCTGAGAGGGGGCTGGATGGCTACACCTTC. As protein: CASSPSERGLDGYTF.

This clonotype was seen ten or more times. The chain links TRBV20-1 to TRBJ2-2, with a possible D match to TRBD2 (6 bases). The CDR3 consists of 16 residues. The V gene's germline CDR1 is DFQATT and CDR2 SNEGSKA (reference sequence). V lost 3 bases to trimming and J lost 1 base, with 15 bases between them. Written as DNA, the CDR3 is TGCAGTGCTAGGCCCGCCGGACTAATGAACACCGGGGAGCTGTTTTTT. Protein sequence: CSARPAGLMNTGELFF.

The chain carries TRBV3-1 and TRBJ1-2, with TRBD1 matching 10 bases. CDR3 length equals 15 residues. J was trimmed by 4 bases and V by 4 bases; bases with no gene match: 6. Germline CDR1 is LGHDT and CDR2 is YNNKEL (reference sequence). CDR3 sequence (DNA): TGTGCCAGCAGCCGGGGACAGGGGAAATCCTATGGCTACACCTTC. Translation: CASSRGQGKSYGYTF.

This clonotype was counted between two and nine times. This may come from a read error, since a much larger clone is one base off. The chain carries TRBV6-6 and TRBJ1-2; tentative D call: TRBD1 (6 bases). Trimming shortened V by 5 bases and J by 4 bases, and 14 bases separated the two germline ends. The CDR3 has 14 amino acids. Germline V gene data show CDR1 as MNHNY and CDR2 as SVGAGI (reference sequence). The CDR3 DNA is TGTGCCAGCAGTACGAGAAAGGGGGTCTATGGCTACACCTTC. Encoded protein: CASSTRKGVYGYTF.

This rearrangement joins TRBV5-6 to TRBJ2-3, with no clear D. This CDR3 is 15 amino acids long. Germline loops: CDR1 SGHDT, CDR2 YYEEEE. V was clipped by 4 bases and J by 1 base, with 13 bases between them. The CDR3 loop reads CASSNRVDGTDTQYF. CDR3 in DNA: TGTGCCAGCAGCAACAGAGTCGACGGCACAGATACGCAGTATTTT.

This clonotype has ten or more counts. The chain couples TRBV7-9 to TRBJ1-2; 11 positions agree with TRBD1. J gave up 6 bases and V 5 bases, and 14 bases lay outside the gene matches. CDR1 and CDR2 (germline): SEHNR, FQNEAQ (reference sequence). The CDR3 consists of 17 residues. The CDR3 sequence is CASSTDRGLARINGYTF. CDR3 sequence (DNA): TGTGCCAGCAGCACGGACAGGGGGCTGGCTCGGATAAATGGCTACACCTTC.

This clonotype came up many times. This sequence joins TRBV4-1 and TRBJ2-3, with TRBD1 identical over 10 bases. Germline V gene lookup returns CDR1 MGHRA and CDR2 YSYEKL. This CDR3 is 15 amino acids long. Trimming removed 1 base from V and 4 bases from J; junction bases left unmatched: 2. CDR3 in DNA: TGCGCCAGCAGCCAAGGGACAGGGGGGGCAGATACGCAGTATTTT. Amino acids: CASSQGTGGADTQYF.